This T cell receptor beta chain is from a study of patients and donors after allogeneic stem cell transplantation. Each CDR3 protein gets one entry after TCRdb re-called the RT-PCR reads with MiXCR. Counted here are approximately 430,000 distinct CDR3 sequences, about a sixth occurring once; the ten biggest clones make up 7.2%. This clonotype was seen at least ten times. The TCR was taken from a human donor who was either an allogeneic HSCT recipient or a stem cell or donor lymphocyte infusion donor (not recorded which). It is not recorded whose cells these are; they may come from a transplant donor. The material sequenced was blood, either unsorted or a sorted T cell fraction (not recorded which).

CDR3 loop: CASSSAGGLYEQYF. DNA of the CDR3: TGTGCCAGCAGTTCAGCGGGAGGGCTATACGAGCAGTACTTC. V gene TRBV12-3 or TRBV12-4 combines with J gene TRBJ2-7, with 10 bases fitting TRBD2. V shed 4 bases and J 4 bases; nucleotides not matched to a gene: 4. The CDR3 runs to 14 residues.